Each of the 25 T cell receptor beta chains below was sequenced from the same sample in a study of T cell responses to AZD1222 COVID-19 vaccine. Profiled with immunoSEQ multiplex PCR; TCRdb holds only in-frame clones, not every one. This sample has around 95,000 clones, with more than 70% found just once. The material sequenced was peripheral blood, taken on day 0 of MenACWY control vaccination. The receptor set was obtained from an adult in good health.

The rearrangement joins TRBV28 to TRBJ2-5; possible D gene TRBD2, 5 bases. V was trimmed by 3 bases and J by 4 bases, leaving 15 bases between them. CDR1 is MDHEN and CDR2 is SYDVKM in the germline V gene. The CDR3 covers 15 residues. CDR3 loop: CASSFSGKWSETQYF. The DNA for the CDR3 is TGTGCCAGCAGTTTTTCGGGGAAGTGGTCAGAGACCCAGTACTTC.

The J gene is TRBJ2-7, the V gene TRBV24-1, with 7 nucleotides matching TRBD1. The CDR3 sequence is 15 residues long. CDR1 and CDR2 from the germline V gene are KGHDR and SFDVKD. The ends lost 3 bases at V and 3 bases at J; junction bases unmatched: 7. CDR3 sequence (DNA): TGTGCCACCAGTGATCCCCGGACAGGAATCTACGAGCAGTACTTC. Translating it yields CATSDPRTGIYEQYF.

The rearrangement links TRBV6-4 to TRBJ2-3, with 7 bases that match TRBD2. The J segment lost 1 base and the V segment lost 2 bases, leaving 3 bases of the junction unmatched. Germline CDR1 is MRHNA and CDR2 is SNTAGT. The length of the CDR3 is 15 residues. CDR3 amino acids: CASSDGAGGTDTQYF. For the CDR3, the DNA is TGTGCCAGCAGTGACGGGGCGGGGGGCACAGATACGCAGTATTTT.

V and J are TRBV27 and TRBJ1-1, with D possibly TRBD1 on 6 matching bases. This CDR3 is 15 amino acids long. The V and J ends lost 3 bases and 5 bases respectively, with 16 bases between them. Germline assignment: CDR1 MNHEY and CDR2 SMNVEV (reference sequence). The CDR3 reads CASSLRWGLETEAFF. CDR3 in DNA: TGTGCCAGCAGTTTGCGATGGGGGCTGGAAACTGAAGCTTTCTTT.

The V and J genes are TRBV4-1 and TRBJ1-2; no clear D. The CDR3 has 13 amino acids. Looked up from germline, CDR1 is MGHRA and CDR2 is YSYEKL. Trimming removed 0 bases from V and 3 bases from J, with 5 bases in between. CDR3 sequence: CASSQEGYYGYTF. In nucleotides, the CDR3 is TGCGCCAGCAGCCAAGAAGGGTACTATGGCTACACCTTC.

V gene TRBV6-6 combines with J gene TRBJ1-2, with D uncertain. The CDR3 spans 13 residues. Germline loops: CDR1 MNHNY, CDR2 SVGAGI (reference sequence). The V gene lost 6 bases and the J gene lost 2 bases, with 10 bases spanning the gap. CDR3 bases: TGTGCCAGCAGCCTCCCGGAGAACTATGGCTACACCTTC. It specifies CASSLPENYGYTF.

This chain joins TRBV30 and TRBJ2-3; no definite D call. The germline CDR1 and CDR2 sequences are GTSNPN and SVGIG (reference sequence). Trimming took off 3 bases at V and 2 bases at J, with 12 bases between the two ends. CDR3 length: 14 amino acids. DNA of the CDR3: TGTGCCTGGAGCCGCGGAATATCCACAGATACGCAGTATTTT. It translates to CAWSRGISTDTQYF.

As DNA, the CDR3 is TGTGCCAGCAGCTTAGGCCAGGTCAACTCTGGAAACACCATATATTTT. This codes for CASSLGQVNSGNTIYF. The rearrangement uses TRBV7-8 and TRBJ1-3; D remains unclear. The CDR3 length is 16 residues. V was shortened by 1 base and J by 0 bases, with 10 bases between the two germline ends. The germline V gene encodes CDR1 SGHVS and CDR2 FQNEAQ.

The chain uses TRBV2 and TRBJ1-5; TRBD1 is a possible D gene (6 bases). V was clipped by 6 bases and J by 7 bases, with 13 bases between them. The germline V gene has CDR1 SNHLY and CDR2 FYNNEI. This CDR3 has 13 amino acids. CDR3 coding DNA: TGTGCCAGCAGGAAAACAGGGAGCCAGCCCCAGCATTTT. It encodes CASRKTGSQPQHF.

This clone occurred a few times. V gene TRBV3-1 (or the pseudogene TRBV3-2) combines with J gene TRBJ2-6; perhaps D is TRBD1 or TRBD2 (7 bases each). The germline CDR1 and CDR2 sequences are LGHDT and YNNKEL (reference sequence). CDR3 length: 18 residues. V was trimmed by 5 bases and J by 0 bases, leaving 17 bases between them. CDR3 region: CASSDRESGVSGANVLTF. The CDR3 region has the DNA TGTGCCAGCAGCGACAGGGAAAGCGGGGTCTCTGGGGCCAACGTCCTGACTTTC.

The chain employs TRBV7-2 and TRBJ2-2; D is ambiguous. The CDR3 runs to 14 residues. The V gene lost 0 bases and the J gene lost 6 bases, with 8 bases spanning the gap. Germline CDR1 reads SGHTA; CDR2 reads FQGNSA. The CDR3 here is CASSLAGIPGELFF. The CDR3 nucleotides read TGTGCCAGCAGCTTAGCGGGGATCCCCGGGGAGCTGTTTTTT.

J is TRBJ1-2 and V is TRBV4-3; D call uncertain. The CDR3 covers 15 residues. Germline CDR1 and CDR2: LGHNA and YSLEER. Trimming left V 0 bases short and J 4 bases short, with 12 bases between. The CDR3 nucleotides read TGCGCCAGCAGCCAAGATCTCGGAGTTTCCTATGGCTACACCTTC. Translating gives CASSQDLGVSYGYTF.

The chain employs TRBV6-6 and TRBJ1-5; D is unresolved. Trimming cost V 5 bases and J 5 bases, with 22 bases left between them. This CDR3 comprises 17 residues. Germline V CDR1 and CDR2: MNHNY, SVGAGI (reference sequence). CDR3 loop: CASSRISGFELHQPQHF. The CDR3 nucleotides read TGTGCCAGCAGTCGAATATCTGGGTTCGAACTTCATCAGCCCCAGCATTTT.

The rearrangement links TRBV11-2 to TRBJ2-7; no reliable D call. Trimming took 3 bases from V and 0 from J, leaving 12 bases between them. The CDR3 is made up of 15 amino acids. Germline lookup yields CDR1 SGHAT and CDR2 FQNNGV. Here the CDR3 DNA reads TGTGCCAGCAGCTTTGGCCCCGAAAGCTCCTACGAGCAGTACTTC. Its translation: CASSFGPESSYEQYF.

The chain uses TRBV11-3 and TRBJ1-6, with D perhaps matching TRBD1 (5 bases). This CDR3 contains 14 residues. The V end lost 5 bases, the J end lost 9 bases, and 14 bases lay between the germline ends. Germline V gives CDR1 SGHNT, CDR2 YENEEA. The CDR3 region has the DNA TGTGCCAGCAGCAAGGGACCCTTGGGTTCACCCCTCCACTTT. Its translation is CASSKGPLGSPLHF.

This rearrangement joins TRBV29-1 to TRBJ1-5; a possible D gene is TRBD1 (5 bases). Germline CDR1 reads SQVTM; CDR2 reads ANQGSEA. The CDR3 is 14 amino acids. Deletions cut 5 bases from V and 0 bases from J, with 11 bases between. The CDR3 region is CSVRGKDSNQPQHF. The CDR3 nucleotides read TGCAGCGTTCGGGGGAAGGATAGCAATCAGCCCCAGCATTTT.

This clone was seen once. The rearrangement links TRBV19 to TRBJ2-2, with no clear D. CDR3 length: 13 residues. Trimming cost V 6 bases and J 3 bases, with 8 bases left between them. CDR1 is LNHDA, CDR2 SQIVND, per germline (reference sequence). The CDR3: CASRSRDTGELFF. The CDR3 DNA reads as TGTGCCAGTAGGTCCCGGGACACCGGGGAGCTGTTTTTT.

V usage is TRBV29-1 and J usage is TRBJ2-1, with TRBD2 matching over 8 bases. With V trimmed by 2 bases and J by 7 bases, 4 bases remained unmatched. The germline V gene encodes CDR1 SQVTM and CDR2 ANQGSEA. This CDR3 spans 13 amino acids. CDR3 sequence reads: CSVEQGTSNEQFF. The CDR3 nucleotides read TGCAGCGTTGAACAGGGGACTAGTAATGAGCAGTTCTTC.

CDR3 protein: CASSGFLYEQYF. As DNA, the CDR3 is TGTGCCAGCAGTGGATTCCTCTACGAGCAGTACTTC. The chain carries TRBV25-1 and TRBJ2-7; D is unresolved. The ends were cut back, 4 bases at V and 3 bases at J, with 7 bases in the middle. Germline V CDR1 and CDR2: MGHDK, SYGVNS. The CDR3 is 12 residues long.

Worth noting for this clone: The sample holds other DNA sequences that translate to the same CDR3. The rearrangement uses TRBV5-1 and TRBJ1-2; D not resolved. The CDR3 is 13 residues long. The V and J ends lost 5 bases and 3 bases respectively, with 11 bases between them. The V gene's germline CDR1 is SGHRS and CDR2 YFSETQ. The CDR3 DNA follows: TGCGCCAGCAGGACGGACGGGGACTATGGCTACACCTTC. The encoded protein is CASRTDGDYGYTF.

The gene calls are TRBV18 and TRBJ2-3; D is undetermined. Looked up from germline, CDR1 is KGHSH and CDR2 is LQKENI. The V end was cut by 6 bases, the J end by 8 bases, with 15 bases between. The CDR3 is 13 residues long. The CDR3: CASSSPLTITQYF. CDR3 DNA: TGTGCCAGCTCCTCACCCCTTACAATTACGCAGTATTTT.

The genes are TRBV29-1 and TRBJ2-3, with D hard to call. Germline CDR1 is SQVTM and CDR2 is ANQGSEA. This CDR3 spans 12 amino acids. Deletions cut 4 bases from V and 9 bases from J, with 14 bases between. DNA of the CDR3: TGCAGCGTTGTCCTGGTGGGTATGACGCAGTATTTT. Encoded protein: CSVVLVGMTQYF.

This clone was counted a single time. The gene calls are TRBV28 and TRBJ1-5; 8 nucleotides agree with TRBD1. CDR3 length: 16 residues. Germline V lookup: CDR1 MDHEN, CDR2 SYDVKM. J gave up 4 bases and V 3 bases, and 8 bases lay outside the gene matches. CDR3 bases: TGTGCCAGCAGTTTTACGGCAGGGGGCTGGAATCAGCCCCAGCATTTT. Residues: CASSFTAGGWNQPQHF.

This clone is a singleton in its sample. The CDR3 loop reads CAEERYSNQPQHF. CDR3 nucleotide sequence: TGTGCCGAGGAACGGTATAGCAATCAGCCCCAGCATTTT. V gene TRBV7-9 combines with J gene TRBJ1-5; no reliable D call. Trimming left V 11 bases short and J 0 bases short, with 11 bases between. This CDR3 has 13 residues. Looked up from germline, CDR1 is SEHNR and CDR2 is FQNEAQ (reference sequence). Using reference TRBV7-9 and TRBJ1-5 for the parts outside the CDR3, the full variable domain is DTGVSQNPRHKITKRGQNVTFRCDPISEHNRLYWYRQTLGQGPEFLTYFQNEAQLEKSRLLSDRFSAERPKGSFSTLEIQRTEQGDSAMYLCAEERYSNQPQHFGDGTRLSIL.

The chain recombines TRBV6-1 with TRBJ1-1; a weak D match, TRBD1 (6 bases). The CDR3 runs to 13 residues. Per the germline V gene, CDR1 is MNHNS and CDR2 is SASEGT. Trimming took off 3 bases at V and 4 bases at J, with 9 bases between the two ends. CDR3 nucleotide sequence: TGTGCCAGCAGTGACAGGGGAGCCACTGAAGCTTTCTTT. Translated, it gives CASSDRGATEAFF.